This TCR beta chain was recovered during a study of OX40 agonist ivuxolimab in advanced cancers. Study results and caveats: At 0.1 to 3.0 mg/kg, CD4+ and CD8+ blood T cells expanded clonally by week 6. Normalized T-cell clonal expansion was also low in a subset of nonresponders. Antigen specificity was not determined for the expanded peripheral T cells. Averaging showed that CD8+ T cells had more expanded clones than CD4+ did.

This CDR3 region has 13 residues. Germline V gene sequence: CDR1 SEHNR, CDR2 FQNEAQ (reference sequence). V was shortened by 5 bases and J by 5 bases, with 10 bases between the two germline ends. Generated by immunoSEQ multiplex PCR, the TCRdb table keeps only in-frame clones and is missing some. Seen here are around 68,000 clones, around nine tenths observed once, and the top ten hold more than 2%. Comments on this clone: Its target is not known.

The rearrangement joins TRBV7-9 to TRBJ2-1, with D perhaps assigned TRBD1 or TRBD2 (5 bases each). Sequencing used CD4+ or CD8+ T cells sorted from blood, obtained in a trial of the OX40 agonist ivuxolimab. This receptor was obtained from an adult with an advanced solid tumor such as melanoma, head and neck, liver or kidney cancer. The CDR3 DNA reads TGTGCCAGCAGCCCCCGGGGCAACAATGAGCAGTTCTTC. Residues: CASSPRGNNEQFF. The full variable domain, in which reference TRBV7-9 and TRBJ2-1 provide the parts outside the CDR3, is DTGVSQNPRHKITKRGQNVTFRCDPISEHNRLYWYRQTLGQGPEFLTYFQNEAQLEKSRLLSDRFSAERPKGSFSTLEIQRTEQGDSAMYLCASSPRGNNEQFFGPGTRLTVL.